What follows describes a single TCR beta chain. This clonotype occurred a few times. Its antigen has not been determined. The record has no base qualities; no much larger clone is one base away. These data are taken from a study of regulatory T cells in long-lasting Graves disease (dated by TCRdb to the early 2020s). Regarding the complete study: Antithyroid drugs had been taken for less than 3 months by newly diagnosed Graves' disease patients. A total of around 35 samples were covered by TCR sequencing, comprising around 13 persistent and around 20 newly diagnosed Graves' disease patients. This study used TCR sequencing and RNA sequencing of peripheral blood to compare persistent Graves' disease patients against newly diagnosed Graves' disease patients. The study was conducted in China and was registered as a clinical trial. The full study reports these points: More public clonotypes were shared among persistent patients (over 2,500) than among newly diagnosed patients (roughly 1,000). As a limitation, the authors acknowledged that the small sample size may reduce accuracy. Lower TCR Shannon entropy and fewer highly expanded clones were observed in persistent Graves' disease patients than in newly diagnosed patients, which suggested clonal expansion. The study examined only peripheral blood because the primary lesion, thyroid tissue, could not be accessed. Sequencing and analysis were restricted to the TCR beta chain.

The library was generated by multiplex PCR. The sequencer was an Illumina HiSeq 4000. TCR beta libraries were built with iRepertoire HTBI primers and Arm-PCR amplification of CDR3 regions. PCR products were gel purified before sequencing. Per the source publication's procedure: Across samples, around 62 TRBV and 13 to 15 TRBJ segments were identified and used for gene usage analysis of CDR3 amino acid clonotypes. COPE and FqMerger were used to merge the filtered high-quality paired reads into contigs. BLAST was used to align contigs to the IMGT TRBV, TRBD and TRBJ reference genes, and CDR3 was defined following IMGT. Clonotypes above 0.1% frequency were classified as highly expanded clones. Repertoire diversity was measured by Shannon entropy, and V-J evenness by the Gini coefficient. A clonotype was considered public if more than one individual shared it. The public reads were run again by TCRdb, first through fastp at Q25 and then through MiXCR, and only productive beta chains were kept. Every distinct CDR3 protein forms one entry, paired with its most common genes and DNA. The V and J calls follow TCRdb's processing rather than the paper's. The sample data list a few hundred thousand distinct CDR3 sequences, and around 15% of these were observed just once. Of the sample, roughly 29% falls within the top ten clones.

Sample time point, as interpreted from the label and publication: newly diagnosed GD, antithyroid drugs for less than 3 months. For both TCR sequencing and RNA sequencing, RNA was extracted from PBMCs in TRIzol. The diagnosis of Graves' disease followed American Thyroid Association guidelines. Recruitment of patients was carried out at an endocrinology department in Xi'an, China. From each patient, approximately 9.9 milliliters of peripheral blood was collected into an EDTA anticoagulant tube. Ficoll Paque Plus density gradient separation was used to isolate PBMCs, and no additional T cell sorting was done. An Agilent 2100 Bioanalyzer and agarose gel were used to check RNA quality, while a NanoDrop 2000 measured RNA concentration. Separately, the same data were catalogued under a study of T cells in Graves' hyperthyroidism and ophthalmopathy. As described in the second report: Stable Graves' hyperthyroidism was defined as no progression to ophthalmopathy during 18 months of follow-up. Hyperthyroidism patients were newly diagnosed, with disease duration under 2 months, and aged 18 to 65 years. Exclusion was applied to patients with uncontrolled infections, other autoimmune diseases, pregnancy or lactation. Diagnoses were based on clinical symptoms, serum thyroxine and TRAb, thyroid ultrasound and orbital computed tomography. The TCR CDR3 was subjected to a first round of RT-PCR using the HTBI primer set and the Qiagen OneStep RT-PCR kit. Most expanded thyroid clonotypes (frequency above 0.001) were also found in blood, which suggests that blood repertoires may mirror thyroid immune responses. A model built on a 13 V-J signature distinguished ophthalmopathy from stable hyperthyroidism, reaching about 89% sensitivity and 81.08% specificity in cross-validation and 80%/75% in testing. In validation, progression to ophthalmopathy was predicted by the model with 65% to 71% sensitivity and approximately 78% specificity, a median of about 6 months before onset. To identify distinguishing TCR V-J signatures, a discovery cohort of about 95 patients was used, comprising some 45 with Graves' ophthalmopathy and some 57 with stable Graves' hyperthyroidism. Prospective prediction of ophthalmopathy was tested in an independent validation cohort consisting of 18 to 20 hyperthyroidism patients and some 15 patients who later progressed to ophthalmopathy. The roughly 91 discovery patients were randomly divided into training and test sets at a 7:3 ratio. The study also compared thyroid tissue and blood T-cell repertoires from a handful of Graves' hyperthyroidism patients. After sampling, hyperthyroidism patients received methimazole starting at 30 mg daily, and ophthalmopathy patients received high-dose intravenous methylprednisolone. The libraries were constructed in a second round of multiplex PCR and then size-selected and purified. Libraries were sequenced paired-end with 100 bp reads on an Illumina HiSeq2000. SOAPnuke was used to process the raw data, with reads discarded if the reads contained adapters or uncalled bases, had a mean Phred below 15, or lacked an exact constant-primer or identifier match. COPE v1.2.5 was used to merge the high-quality paired reads, and each unique nucleotide sequence was defined as a clonotype. MiTCR v1.1 was used to align the clonotypes against IMGT TRBV, TRBD and TRBJ reference segments. Only V-J combinations with frequency above 0.0001, covering 99% to 99.2% of repertoires, were analysed. The TCS score was defined as the ratio of F50 (clonal expansion) to E x V (chaos), calculated using BLOSUM62-based TCRdist between CDR3 peptides within each V-J. Welch's t-statistics and random forest reduced around 510 V-J features to roughly 13, which were used in a naive Bayes classifier (R e1071). No statistical method was used to fix the sample size in advance, and group allocation was not hidden from the investigators. The paper reports TCR Vbeta CDR3 sequencing of fewer than 150 peripheral blood samples: fewer than 50 ophthalmopathy, under 80 hyperthyroidism and approximately 17 progressor patients.

The TCR comes from a man aged 35 to 55 with Graves disease. Donor details come from another sample of the same person, matched by shared clones. The source was peripheral blood mononuclear cells (PBMCs), collected at new diagnosis, from a patient treated with antithyroid drugs.

The DNA reads TGCGCCAGCAGCCAATCGACAGGGGAGGTCCAAGAGACCCAGTACTTC. Translation gives CASSQSTGEVQETQYF. The V and J genes are TRBV4-3 and TRBJ2-5, and 8 junctional nucleotides match TRBD1. From a lookup of the germline V gene, CDR1 and CDR2 are LGHNA and YSLEER. Trimming takes 2 bases off V and 1 base off J; junction bases not matched to a gene: 6. The CDR3 runs 16 residues from the cysteine to the phenylalanine. Only the CDR3 region is kept as DNA, spanning 48 bases read in frame from base 1.